These 21 T cell receptor beta chains share one sample of origin, sequenced in a study of CD8+CD57+ T cells in acquired aplastic anemia. TCR beta VDJ combinations and CDR3 sequences were profiled from genomic DNA. TCRdb re-called the reads with MiXCR, one entry per CDR3 protein. The sample contains about 210,000 distinct CDR3 sequences, about a third of which appear only once. The sample comprised sorted CD4+, CD8+, or CD8+CD57+ T cells (not recorded which) from PBMCs. Source of these receptors: a human donor in good health, serving as a control.

The genes are TRBV10-1 and TRBJ2-7, with TRBD2 matching 8 bases. The CDR3 loop spans 16 amino acids. After removal of 4 bases from V and 5 bases from J, the junction contained 13 bases not matched to a gene. The germline CDR1 and CDR2 sequences are WNHNN and SYGVQD (reference sequence). The CDR3 loop is CASSAVRGRGANEQYF. CDR3 bases: TGCGCCAGCAGTGCGGTCCGAGGGCGGGGGGCAAACGAGCAGTACTTC.

This clonotype was counted many times. The V gene is TRBV19, the J gene TRBJ1-1, with a tentative D call TRBD1 (6 bases). This CDR3 contains 14 residues. Germline V gives CDR1 LNHDA, CDR2 SQIVND (reference sequence). Trimming pared 6 bases from V and 0 bases from J, leaving 11 bases between. CDR3 DNA: TGTGCCAGTAGCCACGGACAGCTGAACACTGAAGCTTTCTTT. This gives the protein CASSHGQLNTEAFF.

This clonotype was counted many times. This chain connects TRBV2 to TRBJ2-5; D gene uncertain. Trimming took off 7 bases at V and 4 bases at J, with 13 bases between the two ends. The CDR3 is made up of 13 amino acids. Germline V lookup: CDR1 SNHLY, CDR2 FYNNEI. The CDR3 sequence is CASMWGLGETQYF. In DNA, the CDR3 is TGTGCCAGCATGTGGGGTTTGGGAGAGACCCAGTACTTC.

This clonotype has at least ten counts. This chain links TRBV12-3 or TRBV12-4 with TRBJ1-2; no clear D gene. The V and J ends lost 3 bases and 5 bases respectively, with 13 bases between them. The CDR3 runs 14 residues. The DNA for the CDR3 is TGTGCCAGCAGTTTTGGGCGGGGAGGATATGGCTACACCTTC. This codes for CASSFGRGGYGYTF.

CDR3 amino acids: CAISESGGRGDTEAFF. The CDR3 DNA reads TGTGCCATCAGTGAGTCGGGTGGTAGGGGCGACACTGAAGCTTTCTTT. V gene TRBV10-3 combines with J gene TRBJ1-1; a weak D match, TRBD1 (5 bases). CDR1 is ENHRY and CDR2 is SYGVKD in the germline V gene. The CDR3 length is 16 residues. V shed 0 bases and J shed 3 bases, with 14 bases lying between them.

This clonotype has a handful of counts. The rearrangement links TRBV6-1 to TRBJ1-2, with D possibly being TRBD1 (5 bases). The germline V and J ends were trimmed by 7 bases and 3 bases, with 15 bases remaining between them. This CDR3 comprises 14 residues. Germline V lookup: CDR1 MNHNS, CDR2 SASEGT. CDR3 in DNA: TGTGCCAGCACCTCTATAGTAGGGGACTATGGCTACACCTTC. It is translated as CASTSIVGDYGYTF.

The table lists this clonotype with many counts. The V and J genes are TRBV7-8 and TRBJ1-5, with D possibly TRBD1 on 5 matching bases. The CDR3 contains 16 residues. From germline, CDR1 is SGHVS and CDR2 FQNEAQ. V was cut by 2 bases and J by 5 bases, with 16 bases left in between. The CDR3 DNA is TGTGCCAGCAGCTTACGGTTGGACGGGGCGCATCAGCCCCAGCATTTT. Its protein is CASSLRLDGAHQPQHF. Full variable domain (remainder filled in from reference TRBV7-8 and TRBJ1-5): GAGVSQSPRYKVAKRGQDVALRCDPISGHVSLFWYQQALGQGPEFLTYFQNEAQLDKSGLPSDRFFAERPEGSVSTLKIQRTQQEDSAVYLCASSLRLDGAHQPQHFGDGTRLSIL.

The rearrangement links TRBV29-1 to TRBJ2-4; D is uncertain. Looked up from germline, CDR1 is SQVTM and CDR2 is ANQGSEA. There are 12 residues in the CDR3. Between the trimmed V and J ends, which lost 3 bases and 9 bases, there was a span of 12 bases. In DNA form, the CDR3 reads TGCAGCGTTGAGGCCGGTGGAAGCATTCAGTACTTC. Translating it yields CSVEAGGSIQYF.

This clonotype was counted ten times or more. The chain couples TRBV7-2 to TRBJ2-5, with 12 positions matching TRBD2. CDR1 is SGHTA and CDR2 is FQGNSA in the germline V gene. This CDR3 spans 15 amino acids. V shed 7 bases and J 5 bases; nucleotides not matched to a gene: 8. The CDR3 spells CASTKVTSGSETQYF. In DNA form, the CDR3 reads TGTGCCAGCACAAAAGTGACTAGCGGGAGCGAGACCCAGTACTTC. Combining the CDR3 with reference TRBV7-2 and TRBJ2-5 gives the whole variable domain GAGVSQSPSNKVTEKGKDVELRCDPISGHTALYWYRQSLGQGLEFLIYFQGNSAPDKSGLPSDRFSAERTGGSVSTLTIQRTQQEDSAVYLCASTKVTSGSETQYFGPGTRLLVL.

In its sample, this clonotype was seen many times. The chain carries TRBV20-1 and TRBJ2-3; 7 nucleotides align to TRBD1. Germline-derived CDR1 and CDR2 are DFQATT and SNEGSKA (reference sequence). J was trimmed by 6 bases and V by 3 bases; bases with no gene match: 9. There are 14 residues in the CDR3. The CDR3 DNA sequence: TGCAGTGCTAGCCCTAGGACAGGCTCCGATACGCAGTATTTT. It encodes CSASPRTGSDTQYF.

CDR3 amino acids: CASSLFRLAALPSYNEQFF. CDR3 coding DNA: TGTGCCAGCAGCTTATTTCGCCTAGCGGCTCTCCCTTCCTACAATGAGCAGTTCTTC. The chain joins TRBV11-1 to TRBJ2-1, with 7 bases aligning to TRBD2. V trimming: 2 bases; J trimming: 1 base; junction bases outside the gene matches: 14. Germline CDR1 reads SGHAT; CDR2 reads FQDESV (reference sequence). The CDR3 sequence is 19 residues long.

This clonotype has a handful of counts. It may be a read error: a sequence one base away is much more abundant. The rearrangement links TRBV5-1 to TRBJ2-5, with 14 positions matching TRBD2. Germline-derived CDR1 and CDR2 are SGHRS and YFSETQ. The trim removed 4 bases at V and 2 bases at J, leaving 7 bases unmatched. This CDR3 is 17 amino acids long. In DNA form, the CDR3 reads TGCGCCAGCAGCGCCAGACTAGCGGGAGGGCAGCAAGAGACCCAGTACTTC. This encodes CASSARLAGGQQETQYF.

This clonotype was seen more than once but under ten times. The rearrangement links TRBV5-1 to TRBJ2-7; weak D call: TRBD2 (6 bases). Trimming shortened V by 4 bases and J by 7 bases, and 30 bases separated the two germline ends. CDR3 size: 18 residues. Per the germline V gene, CDR1 is SGHRS and CDR2 is YFSETQ. The CDR3 spells CASSRPGSDGFASGEQYF. The CDR3 nucleotides are TGCGCCAGCAGCCGCCCCGGGAGCGACGGGTTCGCTTCGGGAGAGCAGTACTTC.

The chain uses TRBV3-1 and TRBJ1-6; D is unresolved. CDR3 length: 15 residues. The germline V and J ends were trimmed by 2 bases and 8 bases, with 13 bases remaining between them. CDR1 is LGHDT and CDR2 is YNNKEL in the germline V gene (reference sequence). In DNA form, the CDR3 reads TGTGCCAGCAGCCAAACCCATGACCCAGATTCACCCCTCCACTTT. The encoded protein is CASSQTHDPDSPLHF.

This clonotype was detected ten times or more. V and J are TRBV7-3 and TRBJ2-7; D may be TRBD1 (6 bases). The CDR3 runs to 13 residues. V lost 4 bases and J lost 5, with 12 bases in between. CDR1 and CDR2 (germline): SGHTA, FQGTGA. The CDR3 is CASSSDRSDEQYF. The CDR3 region has the DNA TGTGCCAGCAGCTCCGACAGGTCGGACGAGCAGTACTTC.

This clonotype appeared many times. The chain is built from TRBV2 and TRBJ2-2; 9 nucleotides line up with TRBD1. This CDR3 comprises 15 residues. Germline assignment: CDR1 SNHLY and CDR2 FYNNEI. V lost 8 bases to trimming and J lost 0 bases; unmatched junction nucleotides: 4. DNA for the CDR3: TGTGCCAGCGGACAGGGGTTCGCGAACACCGGGGAGCTGTTTTTT. Encoded protein: CASGQGFANTGELFF.

V is TRBV20-1 and J is TRBJ1-5; the D is unclear. Germline V gene lookup returns CDR1 DFQATT and CDR2 SNEGSKA (reference sequence). This CDR3 spans 12 amino acids. V was trimmed by 6 bases and J by 11 bases, leaving 17 bases between them. As DNA, the CDR3 is TGCAGTGCCAGTCCCCAAGGCTTGGCCCAGCATTTT. This gives the protein CSASPQGLAQHF.

This clonotype was seen at least ten times. The rearrangement uses TRBV7-2 and TRBJ2-7; 8 bases match TRBD2. With 5 bases clipped from V and 3 bases from J, the junction kept 6 bases outside the gene matches. This CDR3 contains 14 residues. Germline values: CDR1 SGHTA, CDR2 FQGNSA. CDR3 nucleotide sequence: TGTGCCAGCAGCCAAGGACTAGCCTACTACGAGCAGTACTTC. Amino acids: CASSQGLAYYEQYF.

The table lists this clonotype with a few counts. The chain has TRBV12-3 or TRBV12-4 and TRBJ1-5; 9 bases line up with TRBD1. The CDR3 covers 15 residues. The trim removed 6 bases at V and 4 bases at J, leaving 7 bases unmatched. The DNA of the CDR3 is TGTGCCAGCAGAAAGGGACAGGGAATAAATCAGCCCCAGCATTTT. Its translation is CASRKGQGINQPQHF.

This clonotype was detected a few times. With a much larger clone just one base away, this may be a read error. The chain employs TRBV2 and TRBJ2-2, with D possibly TRBD1 on 5 matching bases. Germline V CDR1 and CDR2: SNHLY, FYNNEI. CDR3 length: 13 amino acids. The DNA for the CDR3 is TGTGCCGGCAGTCAGGGAAACACCGGGGAGCTGTTTTTT. Encoded protein: CAGSQGNTGELFF.

The sample holds a few counts of this clonotype. This chain joins TRBV20-1 and TRBJ1-6; 9 nucleotides match TRBD1. V shed 6 bases, J shed 9 bases, and the junction held 15 bases outside the gene matches. The CDR3 loop spans 16 amino acids. Looked up from germline, CDR1 is DFQATT and CDR2 is SNEGSKA (reference sequence). The CDR3 bases are TGCAGTGCGCGGCCGAATCCGGGACAGGGTTCTTCACCCCTCCACTTT. This codes for CSARPNPGQGSSPLHF.